This section outlines one T cell receptor beta chain sequence together with its context. This record comes from a study of blood T cell repertoires in COVID-19. The V segment lost 5 bases and the J segment 7 bases; nucleotides outside the gene matches: 7. This CDR3 contains 13 residues. The germline CDR1 and CDR2 sequences are SGHTA and FQGNSA. Per the study methods: For nucleated cells, counts were estimated from reference gene primer amplification. The method was immunoSEQ multiplex PCR; TCRdb's version includes in-frame clones alone and lacks a portion of them. Clone size and V and J calls were adopted from that table, with D and trimming inferred from the DNA. The data show roughly 100,000 clones, with more than 75% seen just once and about 20% held by the top ten.

The source of this sequence is a human donor in a cohort sampled during active COVID-19. The sequencing input was peripheral blood. The chain carries TRBV7-2 and TRBJ1-2; 7 bases fit TRBD1. The CDR3 loop is CASSLYRDSGYTF. The CDR3 nucleotides read TGTGCCAGCAGCCTATACCGGGACAGTGGCTACACCTTC. The entire variable domain, with the rest obtained from reference TRBV7-2 and TRBJ1-2, is as follows: GAGVSQSPSNKVTEKGKDVELRCDPISGHTALYWYRQSLGQGLEFLIYFQGNSAPDKSGLPSDRFSAERTGGSVSTLTIQRTQQEDSAVYLCASSLYRDSGYTFGSGTRLTVV.